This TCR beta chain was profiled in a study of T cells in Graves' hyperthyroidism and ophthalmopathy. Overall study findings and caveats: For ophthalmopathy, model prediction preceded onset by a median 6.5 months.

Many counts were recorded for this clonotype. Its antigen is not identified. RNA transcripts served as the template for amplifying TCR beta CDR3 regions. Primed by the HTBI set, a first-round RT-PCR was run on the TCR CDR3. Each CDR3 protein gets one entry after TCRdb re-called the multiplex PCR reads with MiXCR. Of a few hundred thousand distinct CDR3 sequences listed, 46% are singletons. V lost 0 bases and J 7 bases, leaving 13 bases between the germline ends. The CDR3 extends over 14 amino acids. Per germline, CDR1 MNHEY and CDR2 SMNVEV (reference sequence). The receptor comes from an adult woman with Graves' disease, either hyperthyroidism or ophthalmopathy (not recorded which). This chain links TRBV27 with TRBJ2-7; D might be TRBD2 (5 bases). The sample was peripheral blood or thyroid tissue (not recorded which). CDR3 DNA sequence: TGTGCCAGCAGTTTATCCGGCCTAAAGCGGGAGCAGTACTTC. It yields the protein CASSLSGLKREQYF.